The rows below give T cell receptor beta chains drawn from one sample of a study of beta chain features in type 1 diabetes. TCRdb's copy holds only in-frame clones and misses some; the assay was immunoSEQ multiplex PCR. The data hold 850,000 to 900,000 clones, with 17% observed a single time. Specimen: naive CD4+ T cells from blood. These receptors were taken from a woman aged 18-30 years in good health. The CDR3 runs from the conserved cysteine through the conserved F or W.

v_call,j_call,cdr3_aa
TRBV7-2,TRBJ2-5,CASSQLAGGRVETQYF
TRBV28,TRBJ2-2,CATKRRLAGWSAGELFF
TRBV11-2,TRBJ2-1,CASSLMGQGGYEQFF
TRBV11-2,TRBJ2-1,CASSFNLVYNEQFF
TRBV2,TRBJ1-4,CASSPQGQLTNEKLFF
TRBV6-5,TRBJ2-2,CASRAGATGELFF
TRBV7-2,TRBJ2-1,CASSATAMSYNEQFF
TRBV2,TRBJ2-3,CASSDGTSVRTDTQYF
TRBV18,TRBJ2-3,CASSPRPSERVITQYF
TRBV27,TRBJ2-1,CASSLRGSEQFF
TRBV28,TRBJ2-7,CASSWAQLPRGAYEQYF
TRBV11-2,TRBJ1-2,CASSLDWGLGYTF
TRBV6-6,TRBJ2-4,CAIRTSLAKNIQYF
TRBV4-2,TRBJ2-5,CASSQEQGSGETQYF
TRBV29-1,TRBJ2-3,CSVAGTSGSYASTDTQYF
TRBV7-2,TRBJ2-7,CASSRSGLAAYF
TRBV25-1,TRBJ1-1,CASRNLDPGAEAFF
TRBV7-2,TRBJ2-1,CASSFRTTTYNEQFF
TRBV6-6,TRBJ1-1,CASSYSTVNTEAFF
TRBV11-2,TRBJ2-1,CASSSALGHNEQFF
TRBV5-1,TRBJ2-1,CASSLRPRTSGSGIEQFF
TRBV4-2,TRBJ2-1,CASSKLTVSPLYNEQFF
TRBV6-6,TRBJ2-7,CASVTSGTYEQYF
TRBV7-9,TRBJ1-1,CASSVPGGFVFF
TRBV7-2,TRBJ2-3,CASSSREGHDTQYF
TRBV7-9,TRBJ2-7,CASSYRTGNSYEQYF
TRBV11-2,TRBJ2-1,CASSSQGVAGEQFF
TRBV7-9,TRBJ2-6,CASSVTGGGLGANVLTF
TRBV29-1,TRBJ2-1,CSVYSGSIQSAQFF
TRBV28,TRBJ2-1,CASSSGTSGTRREQFF
TRBV19,TRBJ2-1,CATEPAGKVGNEQFF
TRBV6-5,TRBJ2-7,CASSYSENQNYEQYF
TRBV6-5,TRBJ2-1,CASSSGPYLEQFF
TRBV9,TRBJ2-3,CASSVGRGSDTQYF
TRBV6-6,TRBJ2-7,CASSYLGEQYF
TRBV7-2,TRBJ2-5,CASTWREGWETQYF
TRBV28,TRBJ2-5,CASSSLDKRGETQYF
TRBV4-2,TRBJ2-3,CASSQEVFNPGTDTQYF
TRBV5-4,TRBJ1-1,CASSPGQVGALNTEAFF
TRBV19,TRBJ2-7,CATSPRGRPSYEQYF
TRBV11-1,TRBJ2-3,CASNQAGNTDTQYF
TRBV28,TRBJ1-5,CASSLLQTGFVQPQHF
TRBV11-2,TRBJ2-5,CASSLTGPETQYF
TRBV6-5,TRBJ1-5,CASSTGNQPQHF
TRBV2,TRBJ2-5,CASSEMTQYF
TRBV7-9,TRBJ1-1,CASSFQGGTEAFF
TRBV7-3,TRBJ1-2,CASSQGQGAYGYTF
TRBV28,TRBJ2-5,CASTPRLAGIETQYF
TRBV7-6,TRBJ2-1,CASSLVSLGGRSRRNEQFF
TRBV28,TRBJ2-3,CASSFSGVDTQYF
TRBV7-2,TRBJ2-2,CASSLRSSANTGELFF
TRBV4-3,TRBJ1-2,CASSPVPGQADSGYTF
TRBV28,TRBJ2-1,CASSFSGTYEQFF
TRBV6-1,TRBJ2-3,CASRGTSPDTQYF
TRBV11-2,TRBJ2-7,CASSLVVGVSYEQYF
TRBV4-1,TRBJ1-5,CASSQARGGDAVEPQHF
TRBV27,TRBJ1-1,CASSANMNTEAFF